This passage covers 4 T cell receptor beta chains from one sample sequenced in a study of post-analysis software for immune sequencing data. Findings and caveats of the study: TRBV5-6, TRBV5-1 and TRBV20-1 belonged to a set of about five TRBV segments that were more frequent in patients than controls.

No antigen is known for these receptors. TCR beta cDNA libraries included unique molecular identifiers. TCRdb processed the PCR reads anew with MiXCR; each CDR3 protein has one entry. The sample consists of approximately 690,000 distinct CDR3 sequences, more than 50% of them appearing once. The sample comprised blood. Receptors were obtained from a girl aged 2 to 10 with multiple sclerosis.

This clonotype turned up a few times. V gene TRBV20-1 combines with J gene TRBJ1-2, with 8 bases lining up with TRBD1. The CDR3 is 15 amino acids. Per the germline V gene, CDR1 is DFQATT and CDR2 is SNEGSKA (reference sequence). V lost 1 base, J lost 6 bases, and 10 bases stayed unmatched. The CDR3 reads CSARALQGANNGYTF. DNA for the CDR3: TGCAGTGCTAGAGCTCTTCAGGGGGCTAATAATGGCTACACCTTC.

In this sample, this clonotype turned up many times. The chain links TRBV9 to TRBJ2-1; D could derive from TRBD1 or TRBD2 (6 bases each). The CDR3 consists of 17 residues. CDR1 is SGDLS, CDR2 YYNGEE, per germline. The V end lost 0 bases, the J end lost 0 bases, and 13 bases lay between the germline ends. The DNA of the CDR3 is TGTGCCAGCAGCGTAGAGGGGGACTTAAGCTCCTACAATGAGCAGTTCTTC. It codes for CASSVEGDLSSYNEQFF.

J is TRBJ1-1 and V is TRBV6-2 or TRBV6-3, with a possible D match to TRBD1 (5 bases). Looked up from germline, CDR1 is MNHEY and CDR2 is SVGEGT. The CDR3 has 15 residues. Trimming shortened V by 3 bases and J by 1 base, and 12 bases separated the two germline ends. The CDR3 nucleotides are TGTGCCAGCAGTTATAACCCAGGGTGGAACACTGAAGCTTTCTTT. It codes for CASSYNPGWNTEAFF.

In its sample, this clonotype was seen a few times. As DNA, the CDR3 is TGCAGCGTTGGGGGGACAGGGATATACAATGAGCAGTTCTTC. Translated, it gives CSVGGTGIYNEQFF. The rearrangement links TRBV29-1 to TRBJ2-1, with TRBD1 matching over 9 bases. CDR1 and CDR2 (germline): SQVTM, ANQGSEA. There are 14 residues in the CDR3. Trimming took 4 bases from V and 4 from J; bases not matched to a gene: 5.